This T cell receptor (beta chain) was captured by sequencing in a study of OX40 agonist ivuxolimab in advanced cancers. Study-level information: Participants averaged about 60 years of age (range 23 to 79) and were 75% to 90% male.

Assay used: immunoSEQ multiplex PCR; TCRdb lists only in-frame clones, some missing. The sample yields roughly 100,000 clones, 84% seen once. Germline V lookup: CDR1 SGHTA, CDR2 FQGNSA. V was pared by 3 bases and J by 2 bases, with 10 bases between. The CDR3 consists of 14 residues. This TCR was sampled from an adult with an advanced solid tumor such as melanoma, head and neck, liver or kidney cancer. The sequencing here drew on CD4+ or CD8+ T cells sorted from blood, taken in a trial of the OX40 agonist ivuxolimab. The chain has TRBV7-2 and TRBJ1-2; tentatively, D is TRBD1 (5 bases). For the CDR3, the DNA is TGTGCCAGCAGCTTGGATTGGGGGAACTATGGCTACACCTTC. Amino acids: CASSLDWGNYGYTF.